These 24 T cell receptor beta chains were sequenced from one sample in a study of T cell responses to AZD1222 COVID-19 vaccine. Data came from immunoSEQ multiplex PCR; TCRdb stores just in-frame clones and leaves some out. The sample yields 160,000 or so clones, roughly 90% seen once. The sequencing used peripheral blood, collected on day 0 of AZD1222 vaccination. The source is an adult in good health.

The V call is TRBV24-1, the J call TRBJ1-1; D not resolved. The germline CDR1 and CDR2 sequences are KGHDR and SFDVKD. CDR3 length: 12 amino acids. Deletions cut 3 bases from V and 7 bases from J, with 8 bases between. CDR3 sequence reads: CATSDDRDEAFF. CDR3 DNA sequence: TGTGCCACCAGTGATGACCGGGATGAAGCTTTCTTT.

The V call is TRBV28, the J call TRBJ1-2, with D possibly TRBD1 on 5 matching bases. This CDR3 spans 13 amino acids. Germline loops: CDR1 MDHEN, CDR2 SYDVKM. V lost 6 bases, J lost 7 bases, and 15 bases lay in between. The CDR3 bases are TGTGCCAGCAGCCCTGCGGGGGTAGCTGGCTACACCTTC. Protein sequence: CASSPAGVAGYTF.

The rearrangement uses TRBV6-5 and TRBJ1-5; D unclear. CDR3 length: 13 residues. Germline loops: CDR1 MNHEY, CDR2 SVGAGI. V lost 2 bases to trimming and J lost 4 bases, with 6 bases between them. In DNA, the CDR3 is TGTGCCAGCAGTTACCGGAGGAATCAGCCCCAGCATTTT. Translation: CASSYRRNQPQHF.

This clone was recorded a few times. The CDR3 DNA reads TGTGCCAGCAGTGCCAGCGGGGACACCGGGGAGCTGTTTTTT. It specifies CASSASGDTGELFF. V is TRBV6-4 and J is TRBJ2-2, with TRBD2 identical over 7 bases. The CDR3 has 14 residues. Unmatched junction bases numbered 2, after V lost 4 bases and J lost 3 bases. Germline CDR1 MRHNA, CDR2 SNTAGT.

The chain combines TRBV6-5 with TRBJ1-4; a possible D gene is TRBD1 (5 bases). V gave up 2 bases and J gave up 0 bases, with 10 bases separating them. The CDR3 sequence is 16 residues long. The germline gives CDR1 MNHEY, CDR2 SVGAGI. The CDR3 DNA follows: TGTGCCAGCAGTTACGGGGCTTGGGCAACTAATGAAAAACTGTTTTTT. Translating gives CASSYGAWATNEKLFF.

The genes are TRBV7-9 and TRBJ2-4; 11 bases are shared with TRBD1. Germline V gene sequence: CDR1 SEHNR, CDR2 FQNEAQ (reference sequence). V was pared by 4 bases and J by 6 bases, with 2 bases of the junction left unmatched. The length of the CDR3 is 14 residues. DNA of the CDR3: TGTGCCAGCAGCTCTGGGACAGGGGGAAACATTCAGTACTTC. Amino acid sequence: CASSSGTGGNIQYF.

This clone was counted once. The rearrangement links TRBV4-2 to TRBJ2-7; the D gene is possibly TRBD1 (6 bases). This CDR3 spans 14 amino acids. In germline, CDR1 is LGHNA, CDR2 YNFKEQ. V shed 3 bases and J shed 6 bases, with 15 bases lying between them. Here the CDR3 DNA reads TGTGCCAGCAGCCACAATTACCGGGACACCGAGCAGTACTTC. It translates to CASSHNYRDTEQYF.

DNA for the CDR3: TGTGCCAGCAGTGACGATGTTGGGGCCCACGAGCAGTACTTC. Translated, it gives CASSDDVGAHEQYF. The chain links TRBV2 to TRBJ2-7; weak D call: TRBD1 (5 bases). Trimming took 3 bases from V and 5 from J, leaving 14 bases between them. The CDR3 extends over 14 amino acids. Per germline, CDR1 SNHLY and CDR2 FYNNEI.

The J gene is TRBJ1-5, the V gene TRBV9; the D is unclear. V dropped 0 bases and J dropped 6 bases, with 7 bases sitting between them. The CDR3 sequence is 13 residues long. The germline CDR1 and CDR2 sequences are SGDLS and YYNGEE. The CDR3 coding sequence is TGTGCCAGCAGCGTAGCTCCGGGTCAGCCCCAGCATTTT. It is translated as CASSVAPGQPQHF.

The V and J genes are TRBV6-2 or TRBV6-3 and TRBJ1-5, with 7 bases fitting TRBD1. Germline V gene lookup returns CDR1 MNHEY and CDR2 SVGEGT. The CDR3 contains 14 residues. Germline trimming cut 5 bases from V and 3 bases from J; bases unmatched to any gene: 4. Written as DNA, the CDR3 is TGTGCCAGCAGTCAGACAGGGCTCAATCAGCCCCAGCATTTT. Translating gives CASSQTGLNQPQHF.

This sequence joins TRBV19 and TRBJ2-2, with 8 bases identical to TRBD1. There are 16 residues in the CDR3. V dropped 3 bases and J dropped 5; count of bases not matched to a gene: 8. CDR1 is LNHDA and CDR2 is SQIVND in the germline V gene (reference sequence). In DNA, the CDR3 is TGTGCCAGTAGTATTATGGGGGACAGGATAACCGGGGAGCTGTTTTTT. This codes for CASSIMGDRITGELFF.

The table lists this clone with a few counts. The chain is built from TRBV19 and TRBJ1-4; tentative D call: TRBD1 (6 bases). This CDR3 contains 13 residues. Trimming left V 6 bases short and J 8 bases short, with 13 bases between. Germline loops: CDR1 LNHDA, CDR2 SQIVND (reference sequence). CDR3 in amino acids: CASRTTGGEKLFF. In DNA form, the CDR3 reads TGTGCCAGTAGGACGACAGGAGGCGAAAAACTGTTTTTT.

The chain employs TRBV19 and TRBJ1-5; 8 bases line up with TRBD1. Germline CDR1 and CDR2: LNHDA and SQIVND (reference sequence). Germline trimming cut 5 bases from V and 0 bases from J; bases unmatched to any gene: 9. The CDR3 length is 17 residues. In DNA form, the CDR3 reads TGTGCCAGTAGTTCCTCGGGACAGGTAATTAGCAATCAGCCCCAGCATTTT. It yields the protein CASSSSGQVISNQPQHF.

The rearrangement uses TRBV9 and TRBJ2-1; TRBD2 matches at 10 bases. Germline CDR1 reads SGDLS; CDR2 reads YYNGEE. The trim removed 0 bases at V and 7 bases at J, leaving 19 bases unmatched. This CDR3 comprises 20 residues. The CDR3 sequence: CASSVAFGVSGGFRGNEQFF. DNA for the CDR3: TGTGCCAGCAGCGTAGCTTTCGGTGTTAGCGGGGGGTTTAGAGGTAATGAGCAGTTCTTC. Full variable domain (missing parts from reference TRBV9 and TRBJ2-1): DSGVTQTPKHLITATGQRVTLRCSPRSGDLSVYWYQQSLDQGLQFLIQYYNGEERAKGNILERFSAQQFPDLHSELNLSSLELGDSALYFCASSVAFGVSGGFRGNEQFFGPGTRLTVL.

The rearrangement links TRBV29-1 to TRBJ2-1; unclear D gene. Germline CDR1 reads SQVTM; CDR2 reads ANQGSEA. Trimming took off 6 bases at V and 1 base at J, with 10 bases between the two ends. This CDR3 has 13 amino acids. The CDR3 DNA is TGCAGCGTCCCTTCCTTATCCTACAATGAGCAGTTCTTC. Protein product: CSVPSLSYNEQFF.

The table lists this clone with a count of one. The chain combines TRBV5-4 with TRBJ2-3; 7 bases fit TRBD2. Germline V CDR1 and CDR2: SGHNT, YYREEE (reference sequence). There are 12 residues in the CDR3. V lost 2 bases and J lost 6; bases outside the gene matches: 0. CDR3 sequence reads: CASSFGGDTQYF. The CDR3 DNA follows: TGTGCCAGCAGCTTCGGGGGGGATACGCAGTATTTT.

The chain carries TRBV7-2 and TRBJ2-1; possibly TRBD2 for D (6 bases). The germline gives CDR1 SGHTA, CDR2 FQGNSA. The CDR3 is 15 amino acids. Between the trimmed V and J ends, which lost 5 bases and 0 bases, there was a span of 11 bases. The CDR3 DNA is TGTGCCAGCAGCCCTACTAGCCTCTCCTACAATGAGCAGTTCTTC. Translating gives CASSPTSLSYNEQFF.

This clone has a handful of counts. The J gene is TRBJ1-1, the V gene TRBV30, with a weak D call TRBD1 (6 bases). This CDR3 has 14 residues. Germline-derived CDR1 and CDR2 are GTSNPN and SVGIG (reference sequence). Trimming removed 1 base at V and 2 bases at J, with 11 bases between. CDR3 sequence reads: CAWSARGGNTEAFF. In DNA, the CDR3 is TGTGCCTGGAGTGCCCGGGGGGGCAACACTGAAGCTTTCTTT. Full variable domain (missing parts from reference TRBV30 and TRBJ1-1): SQTIHQWPATLVQPVGSPLSLECTVEGTSNPNLYWYRQAAGRGLQLLFYSVGIGQISSEVPQNLSASRPQDRQFILSSKKLLLSDSGFYLCAWSARGGNTEAFFGQGTRLTVV.

CDR3 sequence reads: CASSMTGTGGTEAFF. CDR3 coding DNA: TGTGCCAGTAGTATGACAGGGACGGGCGGCACTGAAGCTTTCTTT. This chain links TRBV19 with TRBJ1-1; TRBD1 matches 7 bases. V lost 3 bases and J lost 4; bases outside the gene matches: 8. CDR1 is LNHDA, CDR2 SQIVND, per germline (reference sequence). The CDR3 is 15 residues long.

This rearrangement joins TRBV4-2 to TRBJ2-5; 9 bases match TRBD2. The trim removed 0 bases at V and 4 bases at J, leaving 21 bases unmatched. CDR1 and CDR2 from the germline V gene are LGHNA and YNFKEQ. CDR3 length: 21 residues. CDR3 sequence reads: CASSQEGGAGGRIQSGETQYF. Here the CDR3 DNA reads TGTGCCAGCAGCCAAGAAGGGGGAGCGGGAGGTAGAATACAGTCAGGAGAGACCCAGTACTTC.

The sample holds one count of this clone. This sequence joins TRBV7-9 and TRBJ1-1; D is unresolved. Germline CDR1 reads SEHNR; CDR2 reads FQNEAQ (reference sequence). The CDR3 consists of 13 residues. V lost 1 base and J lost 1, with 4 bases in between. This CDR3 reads CASSLVPNTEAFF. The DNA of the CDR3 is TGTGCCAGCAGCTTAGTGCCGAACACTGAAGCTTTCTTT.

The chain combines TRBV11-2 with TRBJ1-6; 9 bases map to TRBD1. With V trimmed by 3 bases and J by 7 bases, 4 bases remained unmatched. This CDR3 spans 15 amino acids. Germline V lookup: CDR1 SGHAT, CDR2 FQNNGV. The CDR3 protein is CASSLGDRENSPLHF. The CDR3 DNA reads TGTGCCAGCAGCTTGGGGGACAGGGAAAATTCACCCCTCCACTTT.

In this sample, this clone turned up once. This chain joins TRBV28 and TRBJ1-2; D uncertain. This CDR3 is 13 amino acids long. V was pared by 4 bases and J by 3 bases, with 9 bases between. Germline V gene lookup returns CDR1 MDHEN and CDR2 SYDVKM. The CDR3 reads CASSSGLDYGYTF. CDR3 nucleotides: TGTGCCAGCAGTTCTGGTCTGGACTATGGCTACACCTTC.

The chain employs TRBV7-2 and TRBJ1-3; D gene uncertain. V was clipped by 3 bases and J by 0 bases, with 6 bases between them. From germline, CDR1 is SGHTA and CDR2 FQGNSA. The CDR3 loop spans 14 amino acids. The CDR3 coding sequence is TGTGCCAGCAGCTTCGCGGGCTCTGGAAACACCATATATTTT. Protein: CASSFAGSGNTIYF.